One and the same sample provided the 20 T cell receptor beta chains below, sequenced in a study of T cells expressing NK-cell markers (dated by TCRdb to the early 2020s). Receptors were amplified or captured by 5' RACE. The reads were generated on an Illumina HiSeq 2000. Following reprocessing of the reads by TCRdb, the data hold one row per CDR3 protein sequence and no DNA is available. The sample table records 500,000 to 700,000 distinct CDR3 sequences. Approximately 4% of the sample is held by the ten biggest clonotypes. The sequencing sample was made of blood T cells: a sorted CD56 or NKG2C T cell subset, CD4+ or CD8+ T cells, or bulk PBMC T cells (not recorded which). These receptors all come from a man in his late teens or twenties in good health. Donor details come from another sample of the same person, matched by shared clones.

The chain links TRBV5-1 to TRBJ2-2. The length of the CDR3 is 16 residues. Germline CDR1 SGHRS, CDR2 YFSETQ. The CDR3 sequence: CASSFSGLVNTGELFF.

The CDR3 here is CASRAGGRWSGANVLTF. This chain links TRBV7-2 with TRBJ2-6; TCRdb lists TRBD2, though no DNA is available to test this call. This CDR3 spans 17 amino acids. Germline assignment: CDR1 SGHTA and CDR2 FQGNSA.

The gene calls are TRBV6-2 or TRBV6-3 and TRBJ2-1; the TRBD2 assignment by TCRdb is unverifiable without DNA. This CDR3 region has 17 residues. Germline V gene lookup returns CDR1 MNHEY and CDR2 SVGEGT. The CDR3 region is CASTGLAEAVRGNEQFF.

This chain connects TRBV12-3 or TRBV12-4 to TRBJ2-7; TCRdb lists TRBD1, though no DNA is available to test this call. CDR3 length: 15 amino acids. Here the CDR3 reads CASSPGQAQIYEQYF.

The gene calls are TRBV20-1 and TRBJ2-3; TCRdb gives TRBD2 as the D gene, but with no DNA this cannot be confirmed. Germline V gene lookup returns CDR1 DFQATT and CDR2 SNEGSKA (reference sequence). CDR3 length: 13 amino acids. The CDR3 is CSARLTSRDTQYF.

This chain joins TRBV5-1 and TRBJ1-2. CDR3 length: 13 residues. CDR1 and CDR2 (germline): SGHRS, YFSETQ. The CDR3 sequence: CASSLDGGVGYTF.

V is TRBV4-1 and J is TRBJ2-3; the TCRdb call, TRBD1, lacks DNA for checking. Germline CDR1 and CDR2: MGHRA and YSYEKL. This CDR3 has 17 amino acids. CDR3 sequence reads: CASSQRDRGTFTDTQYF.

CDR3: CASSLVVRQGGTEAFF. The chain couples TRBV5-5 to TRBJ1-1; the D gene TCRdb calls, TRBD1, cannot be checked with no DNA. Germline V CDR1 and CDR2: SGHKS, YYEKEE (reference sequence). This CDR3 spans 16 amino acids.

The chain links TRBV7-9 to TRBJ2-1; TCRdb reports TRBD1, a call that lacks DNA to check it against. The germline gives CDR1 SEHNR, CDR2 FQNEAQ (reference sequence). The CDR3 has 15 residues. This CDR3 reads CASSSQTGERNEQFF.

This chain links TRBV19 with TRBJ1-6; the TCRdb D gene call, TRBD1, has no DNA to confirm it. Germline CDR1 is LNHDA and CDR2 is SQIVND (reference sequence). The CDR3 consists of 14 residues. CDR3 protein: CASSAGQDNSPLHF.

This chain connects TRBV29-1 to TRBJ1-4; TCRdb gives TRBD1 as the D gene, but with no DNA this cannot be confirmed. Germline assignment: CDR1 SQVTM and CDR2 ANQGSEA. The CDR3 contains 12 residues. The CDR3 loop reads CSAGQGSEKLFF.

V is TRBV20-1 and J is TRBJ2-2; TCRdb's D gene call, TRBD1, goes unchecked for lack of DNA. Germline CDR1 reads DFQATT; CDR2 reads SNEGSKA (reference sequence). The length of the CDR3 is 13 residues. Here the CDR3 reads CSARGTGTGELFF.

CDR3: CASSLVRFGYEQYF. The chain is built from TRBV6-5 and TRBJ2-7; no DNA is available, so the TRBD2 call from TCRdb remains unchecked. The CDR3 is 14 residues long. The germline V gene encodes CDR1 MNHEY and CDR2 SVGAGI.

V and J are TRBV5-5 and TRBJ1-6. Germline V lookup: CDR1 SGHKS, CDR2 YYEKEE (reference sequence). This CDR3 region has 12 residues. The CDR3 sequence is CASSYPDSPLHF.

This chain links TRBV20-1 with TRBJ2-3; with no DNA, the TCRdb D assignment of TRBD2 cannot be verified. The V gene's germline CDR1 is DFQATT and CDR2 SNEGSKA (reference sequence). The CDR3 contains 14 residues. CDR3 loop: CSARTSGGRDTQYF.

CDR3 in amino acids: CASSFDRARNSPLHF. The V call is TRBV7-2, the J call TRBJ1-6; the TCRdb call, TRBD1, lacks DNA for checking. Germline CDR1 is SGHTA and CDR2 is FQGNSA. The CDR3 runs 15 residues. Full variable domain (missing parts from reference TRBV7-2 and TRBJ1-6): GAGVSQSPSNKVTEKGKDVELRCDPISGHTALYWYRQSLGQGLEFLIYFQGNSAPDKSGLPSDRFSAERTGGSVSTLTIQRTQQEDSAVYLCASSFDRARNSPLHFGNGTRLTVT.

This sequence joins TRBV2 and TRBJ1-1; TCRdb returns TRBD1, unconfirmable since there is no DNA. This CDR3 has 13 residues. Germline values: CDR1 SNHLY, CDR2 FYNNEI. The CDR3 reads CASIRDRDTEAFF.

V and J are TRBV12-3 or TRBV12-4 and TRBJ2-2; TCRdb gives TRBD1 as the D gene, but with no DNA this cannot be confirmed. This CDR3 has 12 amino acids. The CDR3 protein is CASHRDAGELFF.

The CDR3 reads CSARSGTVADEQFF. The chain carries TRBV20-1 and TRBJ2-1; TCRdb names TRBD1, which stays unverified in the absence of DNA. This CDR3 is built from 14 residues. Germline V gives CDR1 DFQATT, CDR2 SNEGSKA (reference sequence).

The rearrangement links TRBV12-3 or TRBV12-4 to TRBJ2-1. The CDR3 totals 15 residues. The CDR3 loop reads CASSLGLPPNNEQFF.